The TCR beta chain under discussion was sequenced for a study of CD8 T cells in Susac syndrome. The CDR3 contains 14 residues. Looked up from germline, CDR1 is SGHAT and CDR2 is FQNNGV. V lost 4 bases and J lost 5, with 12 bases in between. Random hexamers primed reverse transcription of about 0.45 to 1 ug RNA. Amplification of TCR beta CDR3 was carried out by immunoSEQ multiplex PCR, which covered 54 Vbeta and 13 Jbeta segments. TCRdb re-called the immunoSEQ multiplex PCR reads with MiXCR, one entry per CDR3 protein. This table holds about 140,000 distinct CDR3 sequences, roughly 96% found once. The specimen was CD4+ T cells from PBMCs. This clonotype was obtained from a human donor with multiple sclerosis. The rearrangement uses TRBV11-2 and TRBJ2-1; a possible D gene is TRBD2 (6 bases). The CDR3 sequence: CASSSKRADNEQFF. The DNA of the CDR3 is TGTGCCAGCAGCTCGAAGCGGGCGGACAATGAGCAGTTCTTC.